This T cell receptor beta chain was sequenced for a study of CD8 T cells in ankylosing spondylitis. Overall study findings and caveats: It appeared that ankylosing spondylitis blood was characterized by a TCR beta motif of about 8 highly homologous variants. Disease-linked clones proved CD8+ and comparatively uncommon in peripheral blood. Reports say disease-linked clones showed up significantly more in matched ankylosing spondylitis synovial fluid.

The CDR3 is 13 residues long. V was clipped by 5 bases and J by 10 bases, with 12 bases between them. The germline gives CDR1 MNHNY, CDR2 SVGAGI (reference sequence). The TCR beta libraries were generated through quantitative 5'-RACE incorporating molecular barcodes. TCRdb reprocessed the 5' RACE reads with MiXCR, giving one entry per CDR3 protein. Among hundreds of thousands of distinct CDR3 sequences, 10% to 15% were seen once, and the ten largest hold 0.51%. As regards this clonotype: Antigen: not known.

The J gene is TRBJ1-6, the V gene TRBV6-6, with no clear D. The source is a male donor with ankylosing spondylitis. Sequences were obtained from blood, either unsorted or a sorted T cell fraction (not recorded which). The chain's CDR3 is CASSEWSRSPLHF. CDR3 bases: TGTGCCAGCAGTGAGTGGAGTCGGTCACCCCTCCACTTT.